This T cell receptor beta chain was observed in a study of tumor-infiltrating lymphocytes in primary liver carcinoma. In the study overall: Tumor lesions were T1-T3 N0M0 and spanned about 4 to 10 cm.

Total RNA and DNA came together from 20-30 mg of bulk tissue without cell sorting. Infection with HBV was chronic in patients; they were treatment-naive. Five separate regions of each tumor underwent sampling. To note about this clonotype: Its cognate antigen is unknown.

Trimming took off 3 bases at V and 14 bases at J, with 21 bases between the two ends. CDR1 is SGHVS and CDR2 is FQNEAQ in the germline V gene. The CDR3 runs 14 residues. A primer matching the constant region was used to make TCR beta cDNA from approximately 0.55 ug of total RNA. ARM-PCR, slightly modified, supplied the TCR beta libraries through three nested multiplex PCR rounds. Primers for the first two PCR rounds were TRBV1-TRBV30 forward primers and a C-beta reverse primer (approximately 10 cycles per round). TCRdb passed the multiplex PCR reads through MiXCR, listing each CDR3 protein once. Of 100,000 or so distinct CDR3 sequences in the sample, roughly 85% were seen once. Study outcomes and limitations: Tumors carried a top-250-clone fraction significantly exceeding that of blood (p = 0.039).

The rearrangement joins TRBV7-8 to TRBJ2-3, with D perhaps assigned TRBD1 or TRBD2 (5 bases each). This receptor was identified in a man between 35 and 55 years old with primary liver carcinoma and hepatitis B virus infection. The specimen was liver tumor tissue from sampling region 3. The subset is: tumor region T3, left-lateral pole. The CDR3 coding sequence is TGTGCCAGCAGCTTTGGGGACGGTGTAGATACACGGTATTTT. Translating gives CASSFGDGVDTRYF.